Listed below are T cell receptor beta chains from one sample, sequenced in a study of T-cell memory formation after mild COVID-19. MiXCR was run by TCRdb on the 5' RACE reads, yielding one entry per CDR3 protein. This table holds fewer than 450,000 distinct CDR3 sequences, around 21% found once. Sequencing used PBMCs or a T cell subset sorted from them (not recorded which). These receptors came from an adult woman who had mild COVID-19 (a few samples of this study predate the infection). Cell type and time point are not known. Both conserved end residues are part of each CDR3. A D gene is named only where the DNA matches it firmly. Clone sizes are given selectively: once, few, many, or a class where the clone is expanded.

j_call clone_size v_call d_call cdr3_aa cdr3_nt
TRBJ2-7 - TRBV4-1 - CASSQVGQYEQYF TGCGCCAGCAGCCAAGTGGGTCAATACGAGCAGTACTTC
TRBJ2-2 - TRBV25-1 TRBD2 CASTAGVTGELFF TGTGCCAGCACCGCGGGGGTCACCGGGGAGCTGTTTTTT
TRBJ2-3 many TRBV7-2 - CASSLTRQAADTQYF TGTGCCAGCAGCTTAACCCGGCAGGCGGCAGATACGCAGTATTTT
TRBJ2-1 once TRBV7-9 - CASSLTVRTGYNEQFF TGTGCCAGCAGCTTAACGGTCCGGACCGGTTACAATGAGCAGTTCTTC
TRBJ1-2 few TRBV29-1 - CSVEEGYYTF TGCAGCGTTGAAGAAGGGTACTACACCTTC
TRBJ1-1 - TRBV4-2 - CASSQEIASGNTEAFF TGTGCCAGCAGCCAAGAGATTGCGTCAGGGAACACTGAAGCTTTCTTT
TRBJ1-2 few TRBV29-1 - CSVEWTSYGYTF TGCAGCGTTGAGTGGACATCCTATGGCTACACCTTC
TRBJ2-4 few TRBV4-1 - CASSQGWGVGNIQYF TGCGCCAGCAGCCAAGGGTGGGGGGTCGGAAACATTCAGTACTTC
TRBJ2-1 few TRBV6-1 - CASSEDAAGRYNEQFF TGTGCCAGCAGTGAAGATGCGGCAGGGAGATACAATGAGCAGTTCTTC
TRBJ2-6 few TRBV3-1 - CASSQRRGPGANVLTF TGTGCCAGCTCTCAGAGGCGGGGCCCTGGGGCCAACGTCCTGACTTTC
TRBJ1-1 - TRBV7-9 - CASSFPQGMNTEAFF TGTGCCAGCAGCTTTCCGCAGGGAATGAACACTGAAGCTTTCTTT
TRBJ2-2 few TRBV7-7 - CASSFSSNTGELFF TGTGCCAGCAGCTTTAGCAGTAACACCGGGGAGCTGTTTTTT
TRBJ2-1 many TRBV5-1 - CASSLDNEQFF TGCGCCAGCAGCTTGGACAATGAGCAGTTCTTC